This entry features one T cell receptor (beta chain) sequence. This clone appeared once. Its antigen remains undetermined. No qualities accompany the bases; no much larger clone lies one base away. The data derive from a study of blood T cell repertoires in COVID-19 (TCRdb year 2020). Broadly, across the study: Samples covering the acute and convalescent phases of COVID-19 were provided by collaborators in the United States, Italy and Spain. The prospective study material was composed of cDNA or gDNA derived from T cells, B-cell-depleted T cells, or PBMCs. Deeply sampled blood TCRbeta repertoires from subjects exposed to, actively infected with, or recovered from COVID-19 were included in the dataset. The repertoires were released in a freely available public database meant as a resource for research on the immune response to SARS-CoV-2. Samples came from the ongoing ImmuneRACE study (first 160 participants) plus 1,254 subjects from 6 global collaborators. The sample metadata nearly always contained a de-identified subject ID, COVID-19 status, age in years and sex. HLA class I and class II types, where available, came from metadata supplied by the sample provider rather than from assay-based typing. General study outcomes and caveats: The amount of clinical and demographic metadata varied by source and participant and was provided uncurated.

TCRbeta CDR3 regions were amplified from genomic DNA using the immunoSEQ Assay, a bias-controlled multiplex PCR. Regarding the original processing steps: Within the assay, amplification of reference gene primers was used to estimate how many nucleated cells each sample contained. To quantify the absolute abundance of each unique TCRbeta CDR3 rearrangement, sequence reads were collapsed and filtered. For each sample, productive Simpson clonality was calculated as the square root of Simpson's diversity index over productive rearrangements. Not all clones reach the TCRdb copy of this immuneACCESS table, which keeps in-frame sequences only. Checked studies attribute under half of the gap to unresolved V genes and leave the rest unexplained. That table furnishes V, J and clone size, whereas the DNA furnished D and trimming. The sample table contains over 200,000 clones; only one count was recorded for about nine tenths of them. Over 4.5% of the sample comes from the top ten.

The CDR3 sequence holds 19 residues, the cysteine and phenylalanine included. Here the CDR3 DNA is all that survives: 57 bases in frame from base 1. CDR1 and CDR2, per the germline V gene, are SGHTA and FQGNSA. At the junction V is shortened by 0 bases and J by 2 bases; bases outside the gene matches: 9. The collaborating institutions used their own protocols to collect whole blood in K2EDTA tubes. For TCRbeta analysis, collaborator samples were shipped as frozen whole blood, as isolated PBMCs, or as DNA extracted from either sample type. This sequence originates from an elderly man with acute or convalescent COVID-19. The specimen sequenced was peripheral blood. This chain is built from TRBV7-2 and TRBJ2-5; 13 central nucleotides agree with TRBD2. In nucleotides, the sequence is TGTGCCAGCAGCTTAGCCCCAAGAGGACTAGCGGGAGTTCAAGAGACCCAGTACTTC. Its product reads: CASSLAPRGLAGVQETQYF.